The present T cell receptor (beta chain) was sequenced within a study of cytomegalovirus exposure and HLA in healthy donors. Overall study results and limits: Most TCR sequences were rare, but some public TCRs occurred in many donors. The study listed roughly 160 cytomegalovirus-associated TCR beta chains.

Germline CDR1 and CDR2: ENHRY and SYGVKD. This CDR3 contains 13 residues. The trim removed 10 bases at V and 5 bases at J, leaving 11 bases unmatched. Notes on this clone: Its antigen remains unidentified.

Data came from immunoSEQ multiplex PCR; TCRdb stores just in-frame clones and leaves some out. The table shows roughly 130,000 clones, with 89% occurring only once. These donors were members of the approximately 120-subject validation cohort, a group separate from the roughly 670-subject first cohort. Sequenced sample: PBMCs. The J gene is TRBJ2-7, the V gene TRBV10-3; 7 bases are a match to TRBD2. The sequence derives from a man aged 30 to 45 in good health and CMV-seronegative. The CDR3 sequence is CATGRTRRNEQYF. The DNA for the CDR3 is TGTGCCACCGGAAGGACTAGGCGGAACGAGCAGTACTTC.